The rows below give T cell receptor beta chains drawn from one sample of a study of T cell responses to AZD1222 COVID-19 vaccine. Measured with immunoSEQ multiplex PCR; TCRdb has only the in-frame clones, and not every one. Of about 140,000 clones listed, around 93% are singletons. The input for sequencing was peripheral blood, taken on day 0 of AZD1222 vaccination. All receptors come from an adult in good health. Each CDR3 is given with its conserved first and last residue. D genes are given only for firm matches. Rows give clone size only sometimes, using once, few, many, or a class for an expanded clone.

v_gene	d_gene	j_gene	abundance	CDR3nt	CDR3aa
TRBV5-4	TRBD1	TRBJ1-1	.	TGTGCCAGCAGAAGCCAGGGGGCGTCTGAAGCTTTCTTT	CASRSQGASEAFF
TRBV3-1/TRBV3-2	.	TRBJ1-6	.	TGTGCCAGCAGCCAAGGAGGATTTCCGTCCTATAATTCACCCCTCCACTTT	CASSQGGFPSYNSPLHF
TRBV5-6	.	TRBJ1-5	.	TGTGCCAGCAGCCGGACAACCGCCCAGCCCCAGCATTTT	CASSRTTAQPQHF
TRBV6-5	.	TRBJ1-6	.	TGTGCCAGCAGTCCCCGGGGGTTCAATTCACCCCTCCACTTT	CASSPRGFNSPLHF
TRBV28	.	TRBJ1-5	.	TGTGCCAGCAGTTTGGTAGGGACCCTTCGAGGGCCCCAGCATTTT	CASSLVGTLRGPQHF
TRBV18	.	TRBJ1-1	.	TGTGCCAGCTCCCCGAGTAGAAAGGGTCTCATACCCCTGAACACTGAAGCTTTCTTT	CASSPSRKGLIPLNTEAFF
TRBV27	TRBD1	TRBJ2-5	.	TGTGCCAGCAGTCCATACAGGGGGCAAGAGACCCAGTACTTC	CASSPYRGQETQYF
TRBV7-3	TRBD2	TRBJ2-7	.	TGTGCCAGCAGCTCATCGGGGGGGCCTTCCTACGAGCAGTACTTC	CASSSSGGPSYEQYF
TRBV3-1/TRBV3-2	.	TRBJ2-1	.	TGTGCCAGCAGCCAAGATTGGGAGCAGTTCTTC	CASSQDWEQFF
TRBV5-1	.	TRBJ1-2	.	TGCGCCAGCAGGGGCCAGGGAGGACCCGATTATGGCTACACCTTC	CASRGQGGPDYGYTF
TRBV5-1	.	TRBJ1-1	.	TGCGCCAGCAGTCCCCTCACGGGGGTAAGTGAAGCTTTCTTT	CASSPLTGVSEAFF
TRBV28	.	TRBJ1-5	.	TGTGCCAGCAGTCGTCCGACAGGCTACCAGCCCCAGCATTTT	CASSRPTGYQPQHF
TRBV6-2/TRBV6-3	TRBD2	TRBJ2-3	.	TGTGCCAGCAGTTACCCACTAGCGGGGGGGCTCACAGATACGCAGTATTTT	CASSYPLAGGLTDTQYF
TRBV23-1	TRBD1	TRBJ1-2	.	TGCGCCAGCATCCAGTCGGGGGACAGGCCAGCCTATGGCTACACCTTC	CASIQSGDRPAYGYTF
TRBV5-5	.	TRBJ1-1	once	TGTGCCAGCAGCTTGGCGCTCGGGGGAGGCACTGAAGCTTTCTTT	CASSLALGGGTEAFF
TRBV12-3/TRBV12-4	.	TRBJ1-2	few	TGTGCCAGCACAACTGGCCTTGGGTATGGCTACACCTTC	CASTTGLGYGYTF
TRBV7-8	.	TRBJ1-1	once	TGTGCCAGCAGCTTAGGTCGTAGCTACACGAACACTGAAGCTTTCTTT	CASSLGRSYTNTEAFF
TRBV7-9	.	TRBJ1-5	.	TGTGCCAGCAGCTTAGAAGCCCAGCCCCAGCATTTT	CASSLEAQPQHF
TRBV15	.	TRBJ1-1	.	TGTGCCACCAGCCCCGGGCGGATAATGAACACTGAAGCTTTCTTT	CATSPGRIMNTEAFF
TRBV13	.	TRBJ1-1	.	TGTGCCAGCAGCTTAGGGCACACTGAAGCTTTCTTT	CASSLGHTEAFF
TRBV11-3	.	TRBJ2-5	.	TGTGCCAGCAGCTTAGTCGCAGAGACCCAGTACTTC	CASSLVAETQYF
TRBV5-4	TRBD2	TRBJ2-3	few	TGTGCCAGCAGCTTGAAGACTAGCGTGACTTCTGATACGCAGTATTTT	CASSLKTSVTSDTQYF
TRBV5-1	.	TRBJ2-1	.	TGCGCCAGCAATTTGGGATCGAGCTCCTACAATGAGCAGTTCTTC	CASNLGSSSYNEQFF
TRBV6-2/TRBV6-3	.	TRBJ1-2	.	TGTGCCAGCAGTGGGAATGACGGCAACTATGGCTACACCTTC	CASSGNDGNYGYTF
TRBV4-3	.	TRBJ1-4	.	TGCGCCAGCAGCCAGCCGGGGGACTCTAATGAAAAACTGTTTTTT	CASSQPGDSNEKLFF
TRBV2	.	TRBJ1-5	.	TGTGCCAGCAAGGTGGAGTTCCTGCAGCCCCAGCATTTT	CASKVEFLQPQHF
TRBV4-3	.	TRBJ1-2	.	TGCGCCAGCAGCCAAGATCAAGGGGGGGCATCTATGGGCTACACCTTC	CASSQDQGGASMGYTF
TRBV28	.	TRBJ1-5	.	TGTGCCAGCAGTTATAACCGCTGGGGTGAGAGCAATCAGCCCCAGCATTTT	CASSYNRWGESNQPQHF
TRBV29-1	.	TRBJ1-2	.	TGCAGCGTTGAAGCCAGGGACGTTCGCTATGGCTACACCTTC	CSVEARDVRYGYTF
TRBV5-4	TRBD2	TRBJ2-7	once	TGTGCCAGCAGCCGCGGGGGAGCGGGGGACTACGAGCAGTACTTC	CASSRGGAGDYEQYF
TRBV6-5	TRBD2	TRBJ2-1	.	TGTGCCAGCAGTTCCTTCTTCGGACTAGTGTTCAATGAGCAGTTCTTC	CASSSFFGLVFNEQFF
TRBV18	TRBD2	TRBJ2-3	once	TGTGCCAGCTCACCAGGGACTAGCGGGAGTGGTAAAGATACGCAGTATTTT	CASSPGTSGSGKDTQYF
TRBV11-2	.	TRBJ2-5	.	TGTGCCAGCAGCTTCCGGGCCCCGCGGGAGACCCAGTACTTC	CASSFRAPRETQYF
TRBV30	TRBD1	TRBJ2-7	.	TGTGCCTGGAGTGCTACAGGGGGCGAGCAGTACTTC	CAWSATGGEQYF
TRBV29-1	TRBD2	TRBJ2-3	few	TGCAGCGTCAAAGCGGGGGGAAGGGCAGATACGCAGTATTTT	CSVKAGGRADTQYF